The next 21 T cell receptor beta chains were all read from a single sample in a study of shared clonotypes between healthy human individuals. Clones were read by immunoSEQ multiplex PCR, and TCRdb kept only the in-frame ones, dropping some. Among around 1.4 million clones listed, about 98.5% were seen once. Sequenced: naive CD4+ T cells sorted from blood. Subset of the sample: CD45RA+ positively selected. Source of these receptors: a man aged 30 to 39 in good health.

The chain has TRBV6-1 and TRBJ2-7; either TRBD1 or TRBD2 may supply D (5 bases each). Trimming cost V 6 bases and J 0 bases, with 12 bases left between them. From germline, CDR1 is MNHNS and CDR2 SASEGT. The CDR3 length is 14 residues. The CDR3: CASSKGPVSYEQYF. The CDR3 region has the DNA TGTGCCAGCAGCAAGGGACCGGTCTCCTACGAGCAGTACTTC.

Written as DNA, the CDR3 is TGTGCCAGCAGCGATAAGGGAATTAGCACAGATACGCAGTATTTT. It translates to CASSDKGISTDTQYF. The chain has TRBV7-2 and TRBJ2-3; D not resolved. Germline CDR1 and CDR2: SGHTA and FQGNSA. Trimming cost V 5 bases and J 0 bases, with 12 bases left between them. The CDR3 has 15 residues.

This chain links TRBV2 with TRBJ1-4; D gene uncertain. The CDR3 loop spans 12 amino acids. Trimming shortened V by 10 bases and J by 2 bases, and 8 bases separated the two germline ends. Per the germline V gene, CDR1 is SNHLY and CDR2 is FYNNEI. The CDR3 region is CAITRTNEKLFF. The CDR3 nucleotides are TGTGCCATAACTAGGACTAATGAAAAACTGTTTTTT.

The rearrangement uses TRBV7-3 and TRBJ2-7, with TRBD1 as a possible D gene (6 bases). The length of the CDR3 is 16 residues. Trimming shortened V by 1 base and J by 3 bases, and 16 bases separated the two germline ends. The germline V gene encodes CDR1 SGHTA and CDR2 FQGTGA. CDR3 sequence (DNA): TGTGCCAGCAGCTTAAAATCCGGGACACCTGACTACGAGCAGTACTTC. It is translated as CASSLKSGTPDYEQYF.

The chain joins TRBV9 to TRBJ1-4; D is possibly TRBD1 (5 bases). The germline V and J ends were trimmed by 3 bases and 13 bases, with 16 bases remaining between them. The CDR3 loop spans 13 amino acids. The germline V gene encodes CDR1 SGDLS and CDR2 YYNGEE. CDR3 DNA: TGTGCCAGCAGCGCAACACCCGGGACGCCACTGTTTTTT. It is translated as CASSATPGTPLFF. The complete variable domain, with remaining parts taken from reference TRBV9 and TRBJ1-4, reads DSGVTQTPKHLITATGQRVTLRCSPRSGDLSVYWYQQSLDQGLQFLIQYYNGEERAKGNILERFSAQQFPDLHSELNLSSLELGDSALYFCASSATPGTPLFFGSGTQLSVL.

The V gene is TRBV6-5, the J gene TRBJ1-5; D might be TRBD1 (5 bases). Germline V CDR1 and CDR2: MNHEY, SVGAGI. The CDR3 is 14 residues long. Deletions cut 3 bases from V and 7 bases from J, with 13 bases between. CDR3 protein: CASSYGGGDQPQHF. In DNA form, the CDR3 reads TGTGCCAGCAGTTATGGGGGTGGGGACCAGCCCCAGCATTTT.

As regards this clone: The same CDR3 is also encoded by other DNA sequences in this sample. This chain connects TRBV18 to TRBJ2-1, with D perhaps matching TRBD2 (5 bases). There are 14 residues in the CDR3. The germline V gene has CDR1 KGHSH and CDR2 LQKENI. Trimming cost V 0 bases and J 7 bases, with 10 bases left between them. The CDR3 protein is CASSPPSRGNEQFF. The CDR3, as DNA: TGTGCCAGCTCACCACCGTCCCGGGGAAATGAGCAGTTCTTC.

This rearrangement joins TRBV18 to TRBJ2-5; no firm D call. V lost 3 bases to trimming and J lost 2 bases, with 19 bases between them. The CDR3 extends over 17 amino acids. Germline loops: CDR1 KGHSH, CDR2 LQKENI. CDR3 region: CASSPPRFSARQETQYF. As DNA, the CDR3 is TGTGCCAGCTCACCGCCCCGGTTCAGCGCCAGACAAGAGACCCAGTACTTC.

This clone was recorded a few times. Within the sample, other DNA sequences also encode this same CDR3. V usage is TRBV15 and J usage is TRBJ2-3; D not certain. Trimming took off 0 bases at V and 2 bases at J, with 3 bases between the two ends. The CDR3 runs to 13 residues. Germline loops: CDR1 LNHNV, CDR2 YYDKDF (reference sequence). CDR3 DNA: TGTGCCACCAGCAGAGATCCCACAGATACGCAGTATTTT. Translating gives CATSRDPTDTQYF.

The V gene is TRBV27, the J gene TRBJ2-7, with 7 bases lining up with TRBD1. This CDR3 contains 15 residues. Germline V CDR1 and CDR2: MNHEY, SMNVEV (reference sequence). Losses at the gene ends were 0 bases for V and 2 bases for J; bases not matched to a gene: 4. CDR3 coding DNA: TGTGCCAGCAGTTTATCGCCGGGACAGCCCTACGAGCAGTACTTC. Its translation is CASSLSPGQPYEQYF.

The V call is TRBV4-3, the J call TRBJ2-2; 7 bases match TRBD2. Germline CDR1 reads LGHNA; CDR2 reads YSLEER. This CDR3 region has 16 residues. The V gene end was trimmed by 0 bases and the J gene end by 5 bases; junction bases not matched to a gene: 6. CDR3 residues: CASSQERGTGTGELFF. CDR3 nucleotide sequence: TGCGCCAGCAGCCAAGAGCGGGGGACGGGGACCGGGGAGCTGTTTTTT.

CDR3 sequence (DNA): TGTGCCAGCAGCGCCCGAGTGAAGTTAGCCGGGGAGCTGTTTTTT. Its translation: CASSARVKLAGELFF. The J gene is TRBJ2-2, the V gene TRBV9; D is ambiguous. The CDR3 length is 15 residues. CDR1 is SGDLS, CDR2 YYNGEE, per germline. The germline V and J ends were trimmed by 3 bases and 6 bases, with 15 bases remaining between them.

The genes are TRBV4-1 and TRBJ2-2; D might be TRBD1 or TRBD2, each matching 6 bases. V was trimmed by 0 bases and J by 6 bases, leaving 8 bases between them. CDR3 length: 14 residues. Germline V gene data show CDR1 as MGHRA and CDR2 as YSYEKL. The CDR3 DNA reads as TGCGCCAGCAGCCAAGAGAGGGGGGCCGGGGAGCTGTTTTTT. Protein product: CASSQERGAGELFF.

Comment on this clone: Other DNA sequences in this sample translate to the same CDR3. The chain carries TRBV30 and TRBJ1-2; D perhaps matches TRBD1 (5 bases). CDR1 is GTSNPN and CDR2 is SVGIG in the germline V gene (reference sequence). V lost 0 bases and J lost 5, with 7 bases in between. CDR3 length: 12 residues. The CDR3 loop reads CAWSVGVYGYTF. The DNA of the CDR3 is TGTGCCTGGAGTGTAGGGGTTTATGGCTACACCTTC.

This clone occurred once. The J gene is TRBJ2-1, the V gene TRBV5-1; 7 nucleotides align to TRBD1. Germline CDR1 and CDR2: SGHRS and YFSETQ. J lost 9 bases, V lost 2 bases, and 11 bases had no gene match. The CDR3 sequence is 15 residues long. The CDR3, as DNA: TGCGCCAGCAGCTTTTTAGGGGGCGGGTTAATTGAGCAGTTCTTC. As protein: CASSFLGGGLIEQFF.

V is TRBV27 and J is TRBJ2-3, with a weak D call TRBD1 (6 bases). The V end was cut by 6 bases, the J end by 7 bases, with 17 bases between. This CDR3 is 14 amino acids long. CDR1 and CDR2 from the germline V gene are MNHEY and SMNVEV (reference sequence). The CDR3 nucleotides are TGTGCCAGCAGAGTCGGGACAAGGCAAAATACGCAGTATTTT. It translates to CASRVGTRQNTQYF.

The chain joins TRBV15 to TRBJ2-2; D is perhaps TRBD1 or TRBD2 (5 bases each). Per germline, CDR1 LNHNV and CDR2 YYDKDF (reference sequence). The CDR3 totals 17 residues. The V gene lost 2 bases and the J gene lost 3 bases, with 16 bases spanning the gap. For the CDR3, the DNA is TGTGCCACCAGCAGATCTGGGACCCGCGGGTACACCGGGGAGCTGTTTTTT. It is translated as CATSRSGTRGYTGELFF.

V usage is TRBV5-8 and J usage is TRBJ2-7; the D is unclear. The CDR3 runs to 10 residues. V was clipped by 2 bases and J by 5 bases, with 2 bases between them. The germline gives CDR1 SGHTS, CDR2 YDEGEE. DNA for the CDR3: TGTGCCAGCAGCTTCAACGAGCAGTACTTC. Translated: CASSFNEQYF.

The chain carries TRBV29-1 and TRBJ2-1; D is unresolved. The CDR3 totals 13 residues. Germline V CDR1 and CDR2: SQVTM, ANQGSEA. V was shortened by 7 bases and J by 6 bases, with 16 bases between the two germline ends. The CDR3 loop is CSESDGPFNEQFF. Here the CDR3 DNA reads TGCAGCGAATCGGACGGTCCATTCAATGAGCAGTTCTTC.

This clone showed up just once. DNA of the CDR3: TGTGCCAGCAGTTCCACGGACATTCTATCGGGGGGCTACACCTTC. As protein: CASSSTDILSGGYTF. The rearrangement joins TRBV27 to TRBJ1-2; tentatively, D is TRBD1 (5 bases). Deletions cut 4 bases from V and 8 bases from J, with 20 bases between. This CDR3 spans 15 amino acids. Germline V gene lookup returns CDR1 MNHEY and CDR2 SMNVEV (reference sequence).

The chain carries TRBV15 and TRBJ2-2; TRBD1 or TRBD2 may be the D gene (5 bases each). V lost 5 bases, J lost 4 bases, and 17 bases lay in between. This CDR3 contains 16 residues. The germline CDR1 and CDR2 sequences are LNHNV and YYDKDF (reference sequence). The CDR3 here is CATSGTPLLVTGELFF. CDR3 nucleotide sequence: TGTGCCACCAGCGGGACCCCCCTTTTAGTCACCGGGGAGCTGTTTTTT.